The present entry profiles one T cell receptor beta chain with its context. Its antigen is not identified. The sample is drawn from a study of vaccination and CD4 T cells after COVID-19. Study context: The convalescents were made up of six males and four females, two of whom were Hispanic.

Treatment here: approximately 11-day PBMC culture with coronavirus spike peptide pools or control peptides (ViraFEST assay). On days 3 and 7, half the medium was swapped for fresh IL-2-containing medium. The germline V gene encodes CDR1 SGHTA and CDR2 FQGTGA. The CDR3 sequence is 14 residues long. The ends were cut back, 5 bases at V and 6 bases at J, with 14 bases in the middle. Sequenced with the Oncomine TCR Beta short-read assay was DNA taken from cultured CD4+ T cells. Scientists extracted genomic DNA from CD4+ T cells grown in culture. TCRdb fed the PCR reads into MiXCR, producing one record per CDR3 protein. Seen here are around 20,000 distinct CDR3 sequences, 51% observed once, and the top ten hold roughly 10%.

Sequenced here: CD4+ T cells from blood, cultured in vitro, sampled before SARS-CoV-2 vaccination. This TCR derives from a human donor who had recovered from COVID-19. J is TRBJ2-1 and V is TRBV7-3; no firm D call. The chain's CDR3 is CASSPQTAPNEQFF. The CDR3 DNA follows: TGTGCCAGCAGCCCACAGACGGCCCCCAATGAGCAGTTCTTC.